The 10 T cell receptor beta chains below were found in one sample sequenced in a study of type 1 and type 2 diabetes patients. Amplification started from genomic DNA. Amplification of the beta chain CDR3 used 30 forward and 13 reverse multiplex primers. In TCRdb, the multiplex PCR reads were re-called with MiXCR into one record per CDR3 protein. The sample consists of 250,000 to 300,000 distinct CDR3 sequences, approximately 50% of them appearing once. The sequencing sample was made of peripheral blood mononuclear cells (PBMCs). These TCRs come from a man between 18 and 29 years old with type 2 diabetes.

This rearrangement joins TRBV2 to TRBJ1-4, with D perhaps TRBD1 (5 bases). The CDR3 totals 14 residues. The V and J ends lost 1 base and 5 bases respectively, with 8 bases between them. Germline V gene sequence: CDR1 SNHLY, CDR2 FYNNEI. The CDR3 sequence: CASSEGAGNEKLFF. The CDR3 DNA reads as TGTGCCAGCAGTGAAGGGGCAGGGAATGAAAAACTGTTTTTT.

CDR3 sequence: CASSLPVRGSVLHHYEQYF. The CDR3 DNA reads TGTGCCAGCAGTTTACCAGTACGGGGTTCGGTCCTACACCACTACGAGCAGTACTTC. The chain is built from TRBV28 and TRBJ2-7; possible D gene TRBD2, 5 bases. V dropped 2 bases and J dropped 3 bases, with 26 bases sitting between them. The CDR3 contains 19 residues. Germline V lookup: CDR1 MDHEN, CDR2 SYDVKM.

This clonotype was seen just once. The CDR3 DNA follows: TGTGCCAGCGGGACAGGGCTCGAGCAGTACTTC. Residues: CASGTGLEQYF. The genes are TRBV12-3 or TRBV12-4 and TRBJ2-7, with 9 nucleotides matching TRBD1. The CDR3 totals 11 residues. Trimming at V came to 8 bases and at J to 6 bases, leaving 2 bases not matched to a gene.

The V call is TRBV19, the J call TRBJ2-5, with D possibly TRBD2 on 6 matching bases. CDR3 length: 12 residues. CDR1 and CDR2 from the germline V gene are LNHDA and SQIVND (reference sequence). V lost 11 bases, J lost 5 bases, and 15 bases lay in between. The CDR3 region is CAGSGGSETQYF. The CDR3, as DNA: TGTGCCGGGAGTGGGGGGAGCGAGACCCAGTACTTC.

V and J are TRBV5-1 and TRBJ1-1; 7 nucleotides agree with TRBD1. V lost 0 bases and J lost 5; bases outside the gene matches: 7. Germline V CDR1 and CDR2: SGHRS, YFSETQ. The CDR3 is 15 residues long. Here the CDR3 DNA reads TGCGCCAGCAGCTTGGAGTACAGGGGACAAACTGAAGCTTTCTTT. Its translation: CASSLEYRGQTEAFF.

This clonotype came up a few times. The chain combines TRBV19 with TRBJ1-4; D gene unclear. Trimming shortened V by 9 bases and J by 4 bases, and 12 bases separated the two germline ends. The CDR3 consists of 13 residues. Germline lookup yields CDR1 LNHDA and CDR2 SQIVND (reference sequence). Here the CDR3 reads CAREEDHNEKLFF. The DNA for the CDR3 is TGTGCCAGGGAGGAGGACCATAATGAAAAACTGTTTTTT. Full variable domain (remainder filled in from reference TRBV19 and TRBJ1-4): DGGITQSPKYLFRKEGQNVTLSCEQNLNHDAMYWYRQDPGQGLRLIYYSQIVNDFQKGDIAEGYSVSREKKESFPLTVTSAQKNPTAFYLCAREEDHNEKLFFGSGTQLSVL.

The chain is built from TRBV7-8 and TRBJ1-1; no clear D gene. Germline V CDR1 and CDR2: SGHVS, FQNEAQ. V was shortened by 1 base and J by 5 bases, with 11 bases between the two germline ends. The CDR3 spans 14 residues. CDR3 coding DNA: TGTGCCAGCAGCTTAGTGCTAGGGTCAACTGAAGCTTTCTTT. It codes for CASSLVLGSTEAFF.

The chain links TRBV20-1 to TRBJ1-1; D gene ambiguous. Germline V gene sequence: CDR1 DFQATT, CDR2 SNEGSKA (reference sequence). The CDR3 consists of 15 residues. V dropped 0 bases and J dropped 0 bases, with 11 bases sitting between them. The CDR3 reads CSARENIRVNTEAFF. In nucleotides, the CDR3 is TGCAGTGCTAGAGAAAATATTCGGGTGAACACTGAAGCTTTCTTT.

This rearrangement joins TRBV6-6 to TRBJ1-5; D is unclear. With 5 bases removed from V and 9 bases from J, the gap between germline ends came to 11 bases. The CDR3 has 12 amino acids. CDR1 MNHNY and CDR2 SVGAGI come from the germline V gene (reference sequence). The CDR3 DNA follows: TGTGCCAGCAGTCGTCTTCGGGCGCCCCAGCATTTT. Protein product: CASSRLRAPQHF.

This clonotype was seen a few times. CDR3 DNA: TGTGCCAGCTCCAATGGGGAAGGGACCTCCTACGAGCAGTACTTC. The encoded protein is CASSNGEGTSYEQYF. The V call is TRBV27, the J call TRBJ2-7; D is tentatively TRBD1 or TRBD2 (5 bases each). Per germline, CDR1 MNHEY and CDR2 SMNVEV (reference sequence). Deletions cut 8 bases from V and 0 bases from J, with 17 bases between. The CDR3 is made up of 15 amino acids.